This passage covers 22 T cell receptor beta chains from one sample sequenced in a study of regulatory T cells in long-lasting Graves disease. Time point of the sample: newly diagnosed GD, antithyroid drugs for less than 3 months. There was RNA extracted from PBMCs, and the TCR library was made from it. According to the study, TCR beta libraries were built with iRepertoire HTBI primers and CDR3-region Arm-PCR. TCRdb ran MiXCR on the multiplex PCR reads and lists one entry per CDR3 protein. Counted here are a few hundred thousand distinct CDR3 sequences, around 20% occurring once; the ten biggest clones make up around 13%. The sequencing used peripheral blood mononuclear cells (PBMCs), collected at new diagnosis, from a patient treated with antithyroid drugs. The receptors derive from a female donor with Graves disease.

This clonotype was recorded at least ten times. The CDR3 spells CASSLATLQAKNIQYF. DNA for the CDR3: TGTGCCAGCAGCTTAGCGACCCTACAGGCCAAAAACATTCAGTACTTC. This chain connects TRBV7-2 to TRBJ2-4; D gene uncertain. Trimming cost V 0 bases and J 1 base, with 10 bases left between them. Per germline, CDR1 SGHTA and CDR2 FQGNSA. The CDR3 has 16 residues. The full variable domain, its missing parts supplied by reference TRBV7-2 and TRBJ2-4, is GAGVSQSPSNKVTEKGKDVELRCDPISGHTALYWYRQSLGQGLEFLIYFQGNSAPDKSGLPSDRFSAERTGGSVSTLTIQRTQQEDSAVYLCASSLATLQAKNIQYFGAGTRLSVL.

CDR3 protein: CASTLDRLNEKLFF. The CDR3 region has the DNA TGTGCCAGCACACTGGACAGGTTAAATGAAAAACTGTTTTTT. This rearrangement joins TRBV4-2 to TRBJ1-4, with 7 bases that match TRBD1. From germline, CDR1 is LGHNA and CDR2 YNFKEQ. The CDR3 consists of 14 residues. V was pared by 7 bases and J by 5 bases, with 7 bases of the junction left unmatched.

CDR3 sequence: CASSTWTRTGELFF. Here the CDR3 DNA reads TGCGCCAGCAGCACCTGGACAAGGACCGGGGAGCTGTTTTTT. This rearrangement joins TRBV5-1 to TRBJ2-2, with D possibly being TRBD1 (5 bases). The germline CDR1 and CDR2 sequences are SGHRS and YFSETQ. V lost 4 bases and J 5 bases, leaving 12 bases between the germline ends. CDR3 length: 14 amino acids. Full variable domain (rest looked up from reference TRBV5-1 and TRBJ2-2): KAGVTQTPRYLIKTRGQQVTLSCSPISGHRSVSWYQQTPGQGLQFLFEYFSETQRNKGNFPGRFSGRQFSNSRSEMNVSTLELGDSALYLCASSTWTRTGELFFGEGSRLTVL.

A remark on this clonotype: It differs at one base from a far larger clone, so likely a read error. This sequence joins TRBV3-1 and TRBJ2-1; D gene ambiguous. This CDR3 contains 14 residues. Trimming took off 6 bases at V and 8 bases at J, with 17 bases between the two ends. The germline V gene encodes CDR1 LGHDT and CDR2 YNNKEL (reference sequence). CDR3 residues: CASSFPRLMDEQFF. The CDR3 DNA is TGTGCCAGCAGTTTCCCGCGGCTTATGGATGAGCAGTTCTTC.

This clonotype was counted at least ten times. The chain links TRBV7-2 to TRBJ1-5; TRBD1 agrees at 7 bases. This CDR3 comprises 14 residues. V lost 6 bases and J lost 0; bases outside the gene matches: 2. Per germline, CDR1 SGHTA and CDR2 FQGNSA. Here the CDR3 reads CASSRTGSNQPQHF. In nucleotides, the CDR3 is TGTGCCAGCAGTCGGACAGGTAGCAATCAGCCCCAGCATTTT.

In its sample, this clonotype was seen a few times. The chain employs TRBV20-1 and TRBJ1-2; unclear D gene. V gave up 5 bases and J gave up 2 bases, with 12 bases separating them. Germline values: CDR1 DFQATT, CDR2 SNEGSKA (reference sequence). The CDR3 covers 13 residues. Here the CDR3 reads CSAGPEENYGYTF. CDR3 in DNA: TGCAGTGCTGGACCTGAGGAGAACTATGGCTACACCTTC.

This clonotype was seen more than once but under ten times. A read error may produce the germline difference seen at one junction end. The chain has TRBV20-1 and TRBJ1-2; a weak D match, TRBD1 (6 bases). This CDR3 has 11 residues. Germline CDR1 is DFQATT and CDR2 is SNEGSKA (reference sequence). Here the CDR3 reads CSTRGVHGYTF. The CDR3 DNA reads TGCAGTACTAGGGGGGTGCATGGCTACACCTTC.

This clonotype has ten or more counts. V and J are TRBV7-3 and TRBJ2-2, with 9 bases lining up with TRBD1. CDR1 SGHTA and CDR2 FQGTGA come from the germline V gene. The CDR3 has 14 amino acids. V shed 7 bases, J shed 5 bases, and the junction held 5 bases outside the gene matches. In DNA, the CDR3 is TGTGCCAGCAAATCTGGGACAGGGACCGGGGAGCTGTTTTTT. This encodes CASKSGTGTGELFF.

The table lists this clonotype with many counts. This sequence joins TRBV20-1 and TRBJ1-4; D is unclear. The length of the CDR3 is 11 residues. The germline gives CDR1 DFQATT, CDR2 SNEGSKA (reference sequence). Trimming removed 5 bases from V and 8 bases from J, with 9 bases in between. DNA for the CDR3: TGCAGTGCTCAGGCGGACGAAAAACTGTTTTTT. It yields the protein CSAQADEKLFF.

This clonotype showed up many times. CDR3 DNA: TGTGCCAGCAGTTCCGGCGGTCCGGGTAGGGCCCAGCATTTT. Its translation: CASSSGGPGRAQHF. The V and J genes are TRBV28 and TRBJ1-5; D is undetermined. The V end was cut by 4 bases, the J end by 11 bases, with 18 bases between. Per germline, CDR1 MDHEN and CDR2 SYDVKM. CDR3 size: 14 residues.

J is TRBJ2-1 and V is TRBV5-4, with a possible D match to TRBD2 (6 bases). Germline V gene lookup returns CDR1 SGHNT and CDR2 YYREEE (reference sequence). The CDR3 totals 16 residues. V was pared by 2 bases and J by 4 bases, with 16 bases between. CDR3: CASSFRGSGTYNEQFF. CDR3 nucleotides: TGTGCCAGCAGCTTTCGGGGGAGTGGGACTTACAATGAGCAGTTCTTC.

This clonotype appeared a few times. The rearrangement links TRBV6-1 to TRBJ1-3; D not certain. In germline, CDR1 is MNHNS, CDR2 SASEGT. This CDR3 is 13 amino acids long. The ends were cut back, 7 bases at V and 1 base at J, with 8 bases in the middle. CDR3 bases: TGTGCCAGCATTGAGTCGTCTGGAAACACCATATATTTT. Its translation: CASIESSGNTIYF.

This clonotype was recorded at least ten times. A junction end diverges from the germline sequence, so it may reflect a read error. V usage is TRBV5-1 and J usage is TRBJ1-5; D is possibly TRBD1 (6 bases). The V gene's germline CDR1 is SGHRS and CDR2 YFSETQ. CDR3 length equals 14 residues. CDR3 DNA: TGTGCCAGCAGCAACAGCGGGGGCGATCAGCCCCAGCATTTT. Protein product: CASSNSGGDQPQHF.

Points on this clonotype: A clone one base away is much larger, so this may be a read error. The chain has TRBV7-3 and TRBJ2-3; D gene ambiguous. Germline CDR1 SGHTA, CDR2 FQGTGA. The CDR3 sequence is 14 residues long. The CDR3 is CASSSGGRTDTPYF. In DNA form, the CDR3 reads TGTGCCAGCAGTTCAGGCGGAAGAACAGATACGCCGTATTTT.

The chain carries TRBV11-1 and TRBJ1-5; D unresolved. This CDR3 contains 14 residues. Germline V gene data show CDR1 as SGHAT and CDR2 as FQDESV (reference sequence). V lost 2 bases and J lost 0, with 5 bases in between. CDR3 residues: CASSLSVSNQPQHF. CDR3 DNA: TGTGCCAGCAGCTTATCAGTTAGCAATCAGCCCCAGCATTTT. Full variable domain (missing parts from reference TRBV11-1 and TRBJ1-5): EAEVAQSPRYKITEKSQAVAFWCDPISGHATLYWYRQILGQGPELLVQFQDESVVDDSQLPKDRFSAERLKGVDSTLKIQPAELGDSAMYLCASSLSVSNQPQHFGDGTRLSIL.

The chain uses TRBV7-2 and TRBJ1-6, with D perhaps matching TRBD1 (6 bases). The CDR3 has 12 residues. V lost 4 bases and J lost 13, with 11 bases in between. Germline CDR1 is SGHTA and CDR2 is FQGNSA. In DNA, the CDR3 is TGTGCCAGCAGCTCCCGGGACAATCCCCTCCACTTT. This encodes CASSSRDNPLHF. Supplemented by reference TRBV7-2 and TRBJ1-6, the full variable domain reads GAGVSQSPSNKVTEKGKDVELRCDPISGHTALYWYRQSLGQGLEFLIYFQGNSAPDKSGLPSDRFSAERTGGSVSTLTIQRTQQEDSAVYLCASSSRDNPLHFGNGTRLTVT.

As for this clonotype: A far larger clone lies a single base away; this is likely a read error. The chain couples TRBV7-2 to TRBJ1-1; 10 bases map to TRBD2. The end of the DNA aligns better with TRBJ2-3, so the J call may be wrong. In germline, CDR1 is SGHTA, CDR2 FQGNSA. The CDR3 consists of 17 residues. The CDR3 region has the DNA TGTGCCAGCAGCTTCCCTATCGCTAGCGGGGGTGGAGATACGCAGTATTTT. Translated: CASSFPIASGGGDTQYF.

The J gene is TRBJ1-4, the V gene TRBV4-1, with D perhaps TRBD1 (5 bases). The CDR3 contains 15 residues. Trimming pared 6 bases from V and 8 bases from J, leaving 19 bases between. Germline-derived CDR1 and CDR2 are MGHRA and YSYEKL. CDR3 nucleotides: TGCGCCAGCAGGCGAATTCGGGCAGGGAACGAAAAACTGTTTTTT. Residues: CASRRIRAGNEKLFF.

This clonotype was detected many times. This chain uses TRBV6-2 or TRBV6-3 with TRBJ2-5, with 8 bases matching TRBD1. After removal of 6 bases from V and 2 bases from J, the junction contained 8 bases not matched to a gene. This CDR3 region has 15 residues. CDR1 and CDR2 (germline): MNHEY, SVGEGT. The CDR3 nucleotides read TGTGCCAGCAGAGTGGACAGGGAGGAGCAAGAGACCCAGTACTTC. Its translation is CASRVDREEQETQYF.

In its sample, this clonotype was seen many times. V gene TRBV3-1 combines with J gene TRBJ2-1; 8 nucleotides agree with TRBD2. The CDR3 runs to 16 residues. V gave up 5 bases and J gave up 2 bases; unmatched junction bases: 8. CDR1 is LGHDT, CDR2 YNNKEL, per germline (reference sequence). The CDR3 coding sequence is TGTGCCAGCAGCTCTCTACTAGCGGCGGCCTACAATGAGCAGTTCTTC. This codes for CASSSLLAAAYNEQFF.

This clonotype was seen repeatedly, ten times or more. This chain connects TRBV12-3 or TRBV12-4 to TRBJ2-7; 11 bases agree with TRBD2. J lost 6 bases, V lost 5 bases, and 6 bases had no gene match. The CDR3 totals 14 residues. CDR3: CASSALAGEVEQYF. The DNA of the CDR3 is TGTGCCAGCAGTGCACTAGCGGGGGAGGTCGAGCAGTACTTC.

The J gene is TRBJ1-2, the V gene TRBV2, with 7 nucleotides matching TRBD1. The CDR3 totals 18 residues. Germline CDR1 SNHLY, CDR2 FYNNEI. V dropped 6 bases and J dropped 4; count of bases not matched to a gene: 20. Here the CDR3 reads CASSRRDSNTGPTYGYTF. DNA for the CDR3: TGTGCCAGCAGCCGCCGGGACAGCAACACCGGGCCTACCTATGGCTACACCTTC. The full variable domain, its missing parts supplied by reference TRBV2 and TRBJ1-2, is EPEVTQTPSHQVTQMGQEVILRCVPISNHLYFYWYRQILGQKVEFLVSFYNNEISEKSEIFDDQFSVERPDGSNFTLKIRSTKLEDSAMYFCASSRRDSNTGPTYGYTFGSGTRLTVV.